The sample holds many counts of the clone carrying this T cell receptor (beta chain). Its antigen is unidentified. The protocol attached unique molecular identifiers to individual cDNA molecules. TCRdb reanalysed the 5' RACE reads using MiXCR and keeps one entry per CDR3 protein. The repertoire holds 45,000 to 55,000 distinct CDR3 sequences, with 11% as singletons. This entry belongs to a study of early T cells in non-severe SARS-CoV-2 infection. Overall study context: Unsorted whole-blood RNA was sequenced in bulk, leaving chains unpaired.

V lost 5 bases to trimming and J lost 3 bases; unmatched junction nucleotides: 6. The CDR3 is 15 residues long. Germline V CDR1 and CDR2: SGHTA, FQGTGA. Study-wide results and caveats: VDJdb-based matching was biased toward anti-spike CD8 responses and missed private and CD4 specificities.

This TCR derives from an adult who was a healthcare worker with PCR-confirmed SARS-CoV-2 infection or an uninfected control (not recorded which). Sample: whole blood. The V and J genes are TRBV7-3 and TRBJ2-3; 9 bases align to TRBD2. The CDR3 spells CASSPSGIETDTQYF. The CDR3 region has the DNA TGTGCCAGCAGCCCTAGCGGGATAGAAACAGATACGCAGTATTTT.